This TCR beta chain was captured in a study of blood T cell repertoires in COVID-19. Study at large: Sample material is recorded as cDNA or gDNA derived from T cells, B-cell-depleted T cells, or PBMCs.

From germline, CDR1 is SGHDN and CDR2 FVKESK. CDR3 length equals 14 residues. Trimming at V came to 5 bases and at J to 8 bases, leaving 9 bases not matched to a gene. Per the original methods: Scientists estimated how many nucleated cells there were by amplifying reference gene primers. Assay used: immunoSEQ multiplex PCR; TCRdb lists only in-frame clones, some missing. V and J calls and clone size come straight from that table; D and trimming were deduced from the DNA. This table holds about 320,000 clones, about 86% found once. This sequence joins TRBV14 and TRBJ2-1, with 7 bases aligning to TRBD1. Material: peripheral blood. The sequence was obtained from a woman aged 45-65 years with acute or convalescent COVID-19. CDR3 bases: TGTGCCAGCAGCAGCCAGGGGGTGGGGGATGAGCAGTTCTTC. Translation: CASSSQGVGDEQFF. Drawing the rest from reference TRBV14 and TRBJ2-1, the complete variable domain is EAGVTQFPSHSVIEKGQTVTLRCDPISGHDNLYWYRRVMGKEIKFLLHFVKESKQDESGMPNNRFLAERTGGTYSTLKVQPAELEDSGVYFCASSSQGVGDEQFFGPGTRLTVL.